The 27 T cell receptor beta chains below all came from one sample that was sequenced in a study of regulatory T cells in long-lasting Graves disease. CDR3-region Arm-PCR and iRepertoire HTBI primers produced the TCR beta libraries. TCRdb fed the multiplex PCR reads into MiXCR, producing one record per CDR3 protein. The profile shows roughly 260,000 distinct CDR3 sequences, about 20% of them singletons. The time point: newly diagnosed GD, antithyroid drugs for less than 3 months. After RNA was extracted from PBMCs, the TCR library was made from it. Another study also made use of these data, one on T cells in Graves' hyperthyroidism and ophthalmopathy.

Material: peripheral blood mononuclear cells (PBMCs), obtained at new diagnosis, from a patient treated with antithyroid drugs. The receptor set was obtained from a woman in her twenties or thirties with Graves disease.

Worth noting for this clonotype: One base away lies a much larger clone, so this may be a sequencing read error. This chain links TRBV5-1 with TRBJ1-1, with 11 bases matching TRBD1. CDR1 and CDR2 (germline): SGHRS, YFSETQ. The CDR3 consists of 14 residues. The J segment lost 5 bases and the V segment lost 4 bases, leaving 4 bases of the junction unmatched. CDR3 coding DNA: TGCGCCAGCAGCCCCGGACAGGGGGCTACTGAAGCTTTCTTT. It codes for CASSPGQGATEAFF.

This chain uses TRBV25-1 with TRBJ1-1; no clear D. Germline CDR1 is MGHDK and CDR2 is SYGVNS. Trimming left V 0 bases short and J 2 bases short, with 10 bases between. The CDR3 sequence is 15 residues long. The CDR3 here is CASSEYWGSNTEAFF. CDR3 bases: TGTGCCAGCAGTGAATATTGGGGTAGTAACACTGAAGCTTTCTTT.

V usage is TRBV10-3 and J usage is TRBJ2-1; D possibly matches TRBD1 or TRBD2 (5 bases each). CDR1 is ENHRY, CDR2 SYGVKD, per germline. Trimming left V 11 bases short and J 6 bases short, with 17 bases between. There are 13 residues in the CDR3. The CDR3 protein is CASGPLLSNEQFF. DNA for the CDR3: TGTGCCTCGGGACCGCTGCTAAGCAATGAGCAGTTCTTC.

This clonotype was found many times. The chain carries TRBV20-1 and TRBJ1-5; D gene uncertain. V was trimmed by 1 base and J by 1 base, leaving 11 bases between them. CDR1 and CDR2 (germline): DFQATT, SNEGSKA (reference sequence). The CDR3 is made up of 15 amino acids. The CDR3 nucleotides are TGCAGTGCTAGAGGGGCCGGCCGAAGCAATCAGCCCCAGCATTTT. This codes for CSARGAGRSNQPQHF.

V and J are TRBV12-3 or TRBV12-4 and TRBJ1-2, with D unresolved. V dropped 2 bases and J dropped 2 bases, with 12 bases sitting between them. The CDR3 sequence is 15 residues long. CDR3 coding DNA: TGTGCCAGCAGTTTAAGCCGTTCCGCGAACTATGGCTACACCTTC. Translation: CASSLSRSANYGYTF.

This clonotype appeared many times. This chain uses TRBV20-1 with TRBJ1-4, with D tentatively TRBD1 (5 bases). The V end was cut by 0 bases, the J end by 3 bases, with 11 bases between. The germline V gene has CDR1 DFQATT and CDR2 SNEGSKA (reference sequence). The CDR3 has 15 amino acids. In DNA, the CDR3 is TGCAGTGCTAGAGATGTACGGGGCGCTAATGAAAAACTGTTTTTT. Translated: CSARDVRGANEKLFF.

This clonotype was detected once. The J gene is TRBJ2-1, the V gene TRBV9; 7 bases line up with TRBD1. Germline-derived CDR1 and CDR2 are SGDLS and YYNGEE. V lost 2 bases to trimming and J lost 9 bases; unmatched junction nucleotides: 11. The CDR3 totals 15 residues. CDR3 sequence reads: CASSVGTALAGEQFF. The DNA for the CDR3 is TGTGCCAGCAGCGTCGGGACAGCCCTTGCCGGTGAGCAGTTCTTC. The full variable domain, completed using reference TRBV9 and TRBJ2-1, is DSGVTQTPKHLITATGQRVTLRCSPRSGDLSVYWYQQSLDQGLQFLIQYYNGEERAKGNILERFSAQQFPDLHSELNLSSLELGDSALYFCASSVGTALAGEQFFGPGTRLTVL.

In its sample, this clonotype was seen many times. The J gene is TRBJ2-5, the V gene TRBV6-5; 9 positions agree with TRBD1. Germline V CDR1 and CDR2: MNHEY, SVGAGI. The V segment lost 4 bases and the J segment 4 bases; nucleotides outside the gene matches: 1. The length of the CDR3 is 13 residues. This CDR3 reads CASSSDRGETQYF. The DNA for the CDR3 is TGTGCCAGCAGTTCGGACAGGGGAGAGACCCAGTACTTC.

This clonotype was recorded many times. This chain connects TRBV20-1 to TRBJ1-1; tentatively, D is TRBD1 (5 bases). This CDR3 is built from 13 residues. The germline CDR1 and CDR2 sequences are DFQATT and SNEGSKA (reference sequence). Trimming took 3 bases from V and 1 from J, leaving 9 bases between them. The CDR3 nucleotides are TGCAGTGCTAGTGACAGTGGGAACACTGAAGCTTTCTTT. Protein product: CSASDSGNTEAFF.

This clonotype came up many times. The chain joins TRBV6-1 to TRBJ2-7; 8 positions agree with TRBD1. CDR1 MNHNS and CDR2 SASEGT come from the germline V gene. V dropped 6 bases and J dropped 3; count of bases not matched to a gene: 10. The CDR3 is made up of 15 amino acids. DNA for the CDR3: TGTGCCAGCAGAGACGGACAGGGCGGCGGCTACGAGCAGTACTTC. Protein sequence: CASRDGQGGGYEQYF.

This clonotype has only a few counts. This chain uses TRBV20-1 with TRBJ2-2; 13 bases agree with TRBD2. Germline CDR1 DFQATT, CDR2 SNEGSKA (reference sequence). J was trimmed by 2 bases and V by 5 bases; bases with no gene match: 8. This CDR3 is 17 amino acids long. CDR3: CSAQPGLAGTNTGELFF. The CDR3 DNA is TGCAGTGCTCAGCCGGGACTAGCGGGGACTAACACCGGGGAGCTGTTTTTT.

This clonotype was seen repeatedly, ten times or more. V is TRBV12-3 or TRBV12-4 and J is TRBJ1-1; 9 positions match TRBD1. CDR3 length equals 13 residues. V trimming: 5 bases; J trimming: 7 bases; junction bases outside the gene matches: 5. This CDR3 is CASSPGQGGEAFF. As DNA, the CDR3 is TGTGCCAGCAGTCCGGGACAGGGTGGTGAAGCTTTCTTT.

Ten or more counts support this clonotype. J is TRBJ1-1 and V is TRBV11-2; D is unresolved. The CDR3 is 15 residues long. The V and J ends lost 5 bases and 1 base respectively, with 14 bases between them. From germline, CDR1 is SGHAT and CDR2 FQNNGV. The CDR3 is CASSPIRGGNTEAFF. CDR3 DNA: TGTGCCAGCAGCCCGATCCGGGGTGGGAACACTGAAGCTTTCTTT.

This clonotype was counted a few times. This CDR3 is missing its conserved last phenylalanine or tryptophan, likely due to a read error. This rearrangement joins TRBV4-1 to TRBJ2-7; no definite D call. Trimming stripped 0 bases from V and 3 bases from J, with 3 bases between. The CDR3 runs 12 residues. The germline V gene has CDR1 MGHRA and CDR2 YSYEKL. The CDR3 region has the DNA TGCGCCAGCAGCCAAGACAGCTACGAGCAGTACCTC. Translation: CASSQDSYEQYL.

This clonotype occurred a few times. The chain recombines TRBV12-3 or TRBV12-4 with TRBJ2-5, with no clear D. Trimming removed 5 bases at V and 0 bases at J, with 7 bases between. This CDR3 comprises 13 residues. The CDR3 DNA reads TGTGCCAGCAGTACACCGTACCAAGAGACCCAGTACTTC. Residues: CASSTPYQETQYF.

This clonotype appeared many times. The chain joins TRBV12-3 or TRBV12-4 to TRBJ1-6; D is undetermined. Between the trimmed V and J ends, which lost 3 bases and 4 bases, there was a span of 10 bases. The CDR3 loop spans 15 amino acids. The CDR3 here is CASSFGLKYNSPLHF. CDR3 coding DNA: TGTGCCAGCAGTTTCGGGTTGAAATATAATTCACCCCTCCACTTT.

In this sample, this clonotype turned up many times. The rearrangement links TRBV9 to TRBJ2-5; D is perhaps TRBD2 (5 bases). Germline V gene data show CDR1 as SGDLS and CDR2 as YYNGEE. The V gene lost 4 bases and the J gene lost 5 bases, with 12 bases spanning the gap. The CDR3 is made up of 13 amino acids. The CDR3 region is CASSWIPGETQYF. In DNA, the CDR3 is TGTGCCAGCAGCTGGATCCCGGGGGAGACCCAGTACTTC.

In this sample, this clonotype turned up many times. The chain employs TRBV29-1 and TRBJ2-7; TRBD2 matches at 7 bases. The CDR3 is 16 amino acids. Germline V gives CDR1 SQVTM, CDR2 ANQGSEA. J was trimmed by 0 bases and V by 0 bases; bases with no gene match: 8. The CDR3 loop reads CSVEDPGGGSSYEQYF. CDR3 bases: TGCAGCGTTGAAGATCCGGGCGGGGGTAGCTCCTACGAGCAGTACTTC.

This clonotype was seen many times. The chain is built from TRBV11-2 and TRBJ2-2; possible D gene TRBD2, 7 bases. The V and J ends lost 3 bases and 7 bases respectively, with 12 bases between them. The CDR3 has 14 amino acids. Looked up from germline, CDR1 is SGHAT and CDR2 is FQNNGV. The CDR3 sequence: CASSFPGGGGELFF. The CDR3 DNA is TGTGCCAGCAGCTTCCCGGGGGGCGGCGGGGAGCTGTTTTTT.

This clonotype was detected ten times or more. The rearrangement links TRBV24-1 to TRBJ1-5, with 7 bases fitting TRBD1. V dropped 9 bases and J dropped 9; count of bases not matched to a gene: 7. The CDR3 consists of 12 residues. The germline V gene has CDR1 KGHDR and CDR2 SFDVKD. The DNA of the CDR3 is TGTGCCACCGAGGGGGCGAGGGGGCCCCAGCATTTT. It is translated as CATEGARGPQHF.

This clonotype has at least ten counts. The genes are TRBV5-1 and TRBJ1-1; 9 nucleotides align to TRBD1. CDR3 length: 15 amino acids. Germline assignment: CDR1 SGHRS and CDR2 YFSETQ. V shed 4 bases and J 2 bases; nucleotides not matched to a gene: 6. The CDR3 loop reads CASSPTGGLNTEAFF. DNA of the CDR3: TGCGCCAGCAGCCCAACAGGGGGCCTCAACACTGAAGCTTTCTTT.

Concerning this clonotype: This sequence is one base from a far larger clone and is likely a read error. J is TRBJ2-7 and V is TRBV12-3 or TRBV12-4; D is perhaps TRBD2 (6 bases). CDR3 length equals 13 residues. CDR3 sequence: CASSRAGINEQHF. For the CDR3, the DNA is TGTGCCAGCAGCCGGGCGGGGATCAACGAGCAGCACTTC.

CDR3 region: CASSRGQSSYNSPLHF. CDR3 sequence (DNA): TGTGCCAGCAGCCGGGGGCAGAGCTCCTATAATTCACCCCTCCACTTT. The rearrangement links TRBV6-1 to TRBJ1-6; tentatively, D is TRBD1 (6 bases). Germline V gene data show CDR1 as MNHNS and CDR2 as SASEGT. The ends were cut back, 6 bases at V and 0 bases at J, with 12 bases in the middle. This CDR3 is 16 amino acids long.

V and J are TRBV6-1 and TRBJ2-1, with unresolved D. The CDR3 loop spans 12 amino acids. V lost 8 bases and J lost 7, with 12 bases in between. Germline CDR1 MNHNS, CDR2 SASEGT. The CDR3 loop reads CASEDGRNEQFF. The CDR3, as DNA: TGTGCCAGCGAGGATGGAAGGAATGAGCAGTTCTTC.

This clonotype showed up many times. The J gene is TRBJ2-3, the V gene TRBV11-2; D is ambiguous. The germline CDR1 and CDR2 sequences are SGHAT and FQNNGV. V was clipped by 5 bases and J by 5 bases, with 8 bases between them. The length of the CDR3 is 12 residues. DNA of the CDR3: TGTGCCAGCAGCCCTGCCCTAGATACGCAGTATTTT. Residues: CASSPALDTQYF.

This clonotype has just a few counts. The chain recombines TRBV28 with TRBJ1-2; 7 bases match TRBD1. The CDR3 totals 13 residues. V gave up 5 bases and J gave up 5 bases; unmatched junction bases: 5. Germline V gene lookup returns CDR1 MDHEN and CDR2 SYDVKM. The CDR3 loop is CASSQTGLYGYTF. In DNA, the CDR3 is TGTGCCAGCAGTCAGACAGGGCTTTATGGCTACACCTTC.

Many counts were recorded for this clonotype. The CDR3 reads CASKRPMNTEAFF. The CDR3, as DNA: TGTGCCAGCAAGCGGCCCATGAACACTGAAGCTTTCTTT. The chain has TRBV11-2 and TRBJ1-1; D uncertain. This CDR3 is built from 13 residues. V was pared by 7 bases and J by 0 bases, with 9 bases between. Germline CDR1 is SGHAT and CDR2 is FQNNGV.